This T cell receptor (beta chain) was identified in a study of blood T cells in healthy people across ages. Whole-study findings and limits: As naive T cell percentage varied, TCR beta diversity correlated strongly with it.

The length of the CDR3 is 13 residues. V shed 1 base and J 8 bases; nucleotides not matched to a gene: 7. CDR1 is SQVTM, CDR2 ANQGSEA, per germline. Per sample, a minimum of 7 million PBMCs were isolated. For this clonotype: Antigen unknown.

Next came a second PCR, run for roughly 7 to 12 cycles, which used a sample-barcoded 5' primer along with a J-beta primer mix. TCRdb itself ran the 5' RACE reads through MiXCR, one entry per CDR3 protein. The table records about 770,000 distinct CDR3 sequences, approximately 48% of them present only once. The genes are TRBV29-1 and TRBJ1-2; TRBD1 matches 7 bases. The clonotype originates from a man aged 60 to 69 in good health. Sequenced: blood. DNA of the CDR3: TGCAGCGTTGAAGTTACAGGGGCGAGGGGCTACACCTTC. Translated, it gives CSVEVTGARGYTF.